The 19 T cell receptor beta chains presented below share a single source sample, sequenced in a study of blood T cell repertoires in COVID-19. TCRdb's table, derived via immunoSEQ multiplex PCR, lists solely in-frame clones and lacks some. The data contain around 140,000 clones, just over 85% of them singletons. Sequencing input: PBMCs or T cells enriched from blood (not recorded which). The receptor source for this set is a man aged 50 to 60 who had recovered from COVID-19.

V is TRBV15 and J is TRBJ1-6; D might be TRBD1 (5 bases). Germline lookup yields CDR1 LNHNV and CDR2 YYDKDF (reference sequence). The germline V and J ends were trimmed by 1 base and 5 bases, with 9 bases remaining between them. There are 15 residues in the CDR3. CDR3 bases: TGTGCCACCAGCAGAGGGCGGACAAATAATTCACCCCTCCACTTT. This encodes CATSRGRTNNSPLHF. The variable domain in full, completed from reference TRBV15 and TRBJ1-6, reads DAMVIQNPRYQVTQFGKPVTLSCSQTLNHNVMYWYQQKSSQAPKLLFHYYDKDFNNEADTPDNFQSRRPNTSFCFLDIRSPGLGDTAMYLCATSRGRTNNSPLHFGNGTRLTVT.

The rearrangement links TRBV6-2 or TRBV6-3 to TRBJ2-3; D remains ambiguous. The CDR3 is 17 residues long. V was pared by 6 bases and J by 0 bases, with 19 bases between. CDR1 is MNHEY and CDR2 is SVGEGT in the germline V gene. This CDR3 is CASSRTGGIASTDTQYF. In DNA form, the CDR3 reads TGTGCCAGCAGCCGAACCGGTGGAATAGCCAGCACAGATACGCAGTATTTT.

The CDR3: CASSYARGEEAFF. CDR3 sequence (DNA): TGTGCCAGCAGTTACGCTCGGGGGGAGGAAGCTTTCTTT. The chain recombines TRBV7-3 with TRBJ1-1; D is possibly TRBD1 (5 bases). The ends were cut back, 6 bases at V and 8 bases at J, with 16 bases in the middle. The CDR3 runs 13 residues. The V gene's germline CDR1 is SGHTA and CDR2 FQGTGA.

The chain links TRBV5-1 to TRBJ2-5; the match to TRBD1 covers 9 bases. CDR1 is SGHRS and CDR2 is YFSETQ in the germline V gene. V shed 9 bases and J 1 base; nucleotides not matched to a gene: 4. The CDR3 is made up of 13 amino acids. DNA of the CDR3: TGCGCCACGGGGACAGGGCCCCAAGAGACCCAGTACTTC. Translated, it gives CATGTGPQETQYF.

The rearrangement uses TRBV18 and TRBJ2-7; possibly TRBD1 for D (6 bases). Per germline, CDR1 KGHSH and CDR2 LQKENI. This CDR3 has 15 amino acids. The V and J ends lost 3 bases and 6 bases respectively, with 18 bases between them. CDR3 in DNA: TGTGCCAGCTCACCCACTCCCGAACAGGGCCTCGAGCAGTACTTC. This gives the protein CASSPTPEQGLEQYF.

This rearrangement joins TRBV24-1 to TRBJ1-4; no clear D gene. This CDR3 region has 15 residues. V shed 4 bases and J shed 7 bases, with 15 bases lying between them. Germline CDR1 and CDR2: KGHDR and SFDVKD. CDR3 sequence: CATSESKAGVEKLFF. CDR3 DNA sequence: TGTGCCACCAGTGAATCTAAGGCGGGCGTTGAAAAACTGTTTTTT.

V and J are TRBV3-1 (or the pseudogene TRBV3-2) and TRBJ2-2, with D possibly TRBD2 on 6 matching bases. Germline V CDR1 and CDR2: LGHDT, YNNKEL (reference sequence). The length of the CDR3 is 17 residues. Trimming took off 4 bases at V and 5 bases at J, with 20 bases between the two ends. The CDR3 sequence is CASSRRLGSLRTGELFF. The CDR3 coding sequence is TGTGCCAGCAGCCGCCGACTAGGAAGTCTGAGAACCGGGGAGCTGTTTTTT.

The V and J genes are TRBV20-1 and TRBJ2-7; D ambiguous. Germline CDR1 DFQATT, CDR2 SNEGSKA (reference sequence). Trimming cost V 3 bases and J 1 base, with 13 bases left between them. The CDR3 runs 14 residues. DNA for the CDR3: TGCAGTGCTAGTCCACGGGTCGGTTCCTACGAGCAGTACTTC. Its translation is CSASPRVGSYEQYF.

The DNA of the CDR3 is TGCGCCAGCAGCCAAGATTGGCGGTCAAATCAGCCCCAGCATTTT. It is translated as CASSQDWRSNQPQHF. The chain couples TRBV4-3 to TRBJ1-5, with D unclear. Germline V gives CDR1 LGHNA, CDR2 YSLEER. V shed 0 bases and J shed 4 bases, with 10 bases lying between them. The CDR3 spans 15 residues.

The rearrangement links TRBV11-2 to TRBJ2-7; D might be TRBD2 (6 bases). CDR1 and CDR2 (germline): SGHAT, FQNNGV. Between the trimmed V and J ends, which lost 4 bases and 6 bases, there was a span of 10 bases. The CDR3 length is 12 residues. The CDR3 DNA reads as TGTGCCAGCAGCTCGTCGGGAGTCGAGCAGTACTTC. Its protein is CASSSSGVEQYF.

The V call is TRBV27, the J call TRBJ1-3; D gene unclear. Trimming removed 7 bases at V and 2 bases at J, with 12 bases between. Germline assignment: CDR1 MNHEY and CDR2 SMNVEV (reference sequence). CDR3 size: 14 residues. The CDR3 spells CASKASGAGNTIYF. In DNA form, the CDR3 reads TGTGCCAGCAAAGCCTCGGGAGCTGGAAACACCATATATTTT.

The chain is built from TRBV11-1 and TRBJ2-3; weak D call: TRBD1 (6 bases). V lost 5 bases and J lost 6, with 15 bases in between. The CDR3 is 14 amino acids. Per germline, CDR1 SGHAT and CDR2 FQDESV (reference sequence). The CDR3 DNA reads as TGTGCCAGCAGCCCAGGACAGATTTCGGATACGCAGTATTTT. It codes for CASSPGQISDTQYF.

The chain links TRBV5-1 to TRBJ2-1, with D uncertain. The V end lost 1 base, the J end lost 0 bases, and 5 bases lay between the germline ends. Germline CDR1 reads SGHRS; CDR2 reads YFSETQ. This CDR3 contains 14 residues. The CDR3 bases are TGCGCCAGCAGCTTGCCCATCTCCTACAATGAGCAGTTCTTC. It encodes CASSLPISYNEQFF.

The chain employs TRBV3-1 (or the pseudogene TRBV3-2) and TRBJ2-7; TRBD2 agrees at 12 bases. Germline loops: CDR1 LGHDT, CDR2 YNNKEL (reference sequence). J was trimmed by 5 bases and V by 4 bases; bases with no gene match: 0. There are 13 residues in the CDR3. CDR3 in amino acids: CASSRTSGDEQYF. CDR3 coding DNA: TGTGCCAGCAGCCGGACTAGCGGGGACGAGCAGTACTTC.

This clone was observed a handful of times. The rearrangement uses TRBV19 and TRBJ2-3, with D perhaps matching TRBD1 (6 bases). The CDR3 loop spans 15 amino acids. V lost 6 bases to trimming and J lost 0 bases, with 13 bases between them. Germline V CDR1 and CDR2: LNHDA, SQIVND (reference sequence). The CDR3 DNA reads TGTGCCAGTAGGACTCATACAGGGAGCACAGATACGCAGTATTTT. Amino acid sequence: CASRTHTGSTDTQYF.

This chain uses TRBV4-1 with TRBJ2-1, with TRBD2 identical over 10 bases. After removal of 4 bases from V and 1 base from J, the junction contained 4 bases not matched to a gene. This CDR3 is 16 amino acids long. Germline CDR1 reads MGHRA; CDR2 reads YSYEKL. The CDR3 DNA follows: TGCGCCAGCAGCCGACTTAGCGGGGGGTCCTACAATGAGCAGTTCTTC. It is translated as CASSRLSGGSYNEQFF.

J is TRBJ2-4 and V is TRBV6-5, with D possibly matching TRBD2 (7 bases). The CDR3 sequence is 13 residues long. Germline loops: CDR1 MNHEY, CDR2 SVGAGI. The V end was cut by 6 bases, the J end by 8 bases, with 14 bases between. CDR3 protein: CASSLGGGDIQYF. The CDR3 nucleotides read TGTGCCAGCAGCCTAGGGGGGGGTGACATTCAGTACTTC.

Comments on this clone: This sample includes further DNA sequences coding for the same CDR3. The rearrangement links TRBV4-2 to TRBJ1-1, with D hard to call. Looked up from germline, CDR1 is LGHNA and CDR2 is YNFKEQ. The CDR3 runs 14 residues. V was trimmed by 0 bases and J by 0 bases, leaving 5 bases between them. For the CDR3, the DNA is TGTGCCAGCAGCCAAGATCCAGTGAACACTGAAGCTTTCTTT. Protein sequence: CASSQDPVNTEAFF.

This rearrangement joins TRBV6-5 to TRBJ2-1; 9 bases are shared with TRBD2. The CDR3 is made up of 14 amino acids. Per germline, CDR1 MNHEY and CDR2 SVGAGI. Germline trimming cut 5 bases from V and 7 bases from J; bases unmatched to any gene: 6. Here the CDR3 DNA reads TGTGCCAGCAGTCTAGCGGGAAGGTTAAATGAGCAGTTCTTC. As protein: CASSLAGRLNEQFF.